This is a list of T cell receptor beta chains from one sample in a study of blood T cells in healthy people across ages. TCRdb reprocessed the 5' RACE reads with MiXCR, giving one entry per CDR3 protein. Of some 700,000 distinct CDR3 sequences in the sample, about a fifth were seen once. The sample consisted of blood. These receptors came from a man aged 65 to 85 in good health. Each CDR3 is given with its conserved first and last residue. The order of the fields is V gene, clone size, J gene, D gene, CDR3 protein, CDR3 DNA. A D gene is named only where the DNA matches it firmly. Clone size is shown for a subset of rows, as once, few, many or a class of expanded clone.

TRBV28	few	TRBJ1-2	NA	CAGRGPNYGYTF	TGTGCCGGCCGGGGGCCCAACTATGGCTACACCTTC
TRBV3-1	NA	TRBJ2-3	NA	CASSRPGTQYF	TGTGCCAGCAGCCGCCCCGGGACGCAGTATTTT
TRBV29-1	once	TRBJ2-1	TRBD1	CSVEDLRDRGNNEQFF	TGCAGCGTTGAAGACCTCCGGGACAGGGGGAACAATGAGCAGTTCTTC
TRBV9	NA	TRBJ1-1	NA	CASSVVPGNTEAFF	TGTGCCAGCAGCGTAGTTCCGGGGAACACTGAAGCTTTCTTT
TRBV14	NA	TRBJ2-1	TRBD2	CASSAGAGNEQFF	TGTGCCAGCAGCGCGGGAGCAGGTAATGAGCAGTTCTTC
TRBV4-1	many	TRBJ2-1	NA	CASSQDSRGYGPYNEQFF	TGCGCCAGCAGCCAAGATTCTCGGGGGTACGGGCCCTACAATGAGCAGTTCTTC
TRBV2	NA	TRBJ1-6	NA	CASSEQGGAPLHF	TGTGCCAGCAGTGAACAGGGCGGGGCACCCCTCCACTTT
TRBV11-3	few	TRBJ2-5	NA	CASSLGSGHLRRETQYF	TGTGCCAGCAGCTTAGGGAGTGGGCACCTTCGAAGAGAGACCCAGTACTTC
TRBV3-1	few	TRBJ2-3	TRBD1	CASSRLTGTGSDTQYF	TGTGCCAGCAGCCGACTTACCGGGACAGGGTCGGATACGCAGTATTTT
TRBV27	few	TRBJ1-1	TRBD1	CASSPGQGGGEAFF	TGTGCCAGCAGCCCGGGACAGGGGGGTGGTGAAGCTTTCTTT
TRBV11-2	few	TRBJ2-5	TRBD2	CASSLLAARGTQYF	TGTGCCAGCAGTTTACTAGCGGCCCGGGGGACCCAGTACTTC
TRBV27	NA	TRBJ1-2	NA	CASSLIGLANYGYTF	TGTGCCAGCAGTTTAATCGGCCTAGCTAACTATGGCTACACCTTC
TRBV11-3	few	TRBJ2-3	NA	CASSDQSDTQYF	TGTGCCAGCAGCGACCAGTCAGATACGCAGTATTTT
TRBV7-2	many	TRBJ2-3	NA	CASSFDGYRDTQYF	TGTGCCAGCAGCTTCGATGGATATAGAGATACGCAGTATTTT
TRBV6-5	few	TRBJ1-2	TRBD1	CASSYFSRGQSYGYTF	TGTGCCAGCAGTTACTTTTCAAGGGGACAGAGCTATGGCTACACCTTC
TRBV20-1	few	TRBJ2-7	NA	CSARDSGAYEQYF	TGCAGTGCTAGAGACAGCGGAGCCTACGAGCAGTACTTC
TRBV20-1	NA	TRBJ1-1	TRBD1	CSSRAGQGAVNTEAFF	TGCAGTTCTAGGGCGGGACAGGGGGCTGTGAACACTGAAGCTTTCTTT
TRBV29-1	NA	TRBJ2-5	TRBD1	CSAMPGQGRETQYF	TGCAGCGCCATGCCGGGACAGGGAAGAGAGACCCAGTACTTC
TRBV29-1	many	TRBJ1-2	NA	CSVEDSVVGRGYTF	TGCAGCGTTGAAGATAGTGTGGTAGGGCGCGGCTACACCTTC
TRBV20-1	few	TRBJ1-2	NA	CSAHGYTF	TGCAGTGCCCACGGCTACACCTTC
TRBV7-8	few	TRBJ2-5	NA	CASSLIYREETQYF	TGTGCCAGCAGCTTAATATACAGAGAAGAGACCCAGTACTTC
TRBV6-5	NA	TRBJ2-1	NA	CASSYGKSYNEQFF	TGTGCCAGCAGTTATGGAAAGTCCTACAATGAGCAGTTCTTC
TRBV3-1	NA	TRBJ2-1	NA	CASSLRGGANEQFF	TGTGCCAGCAGCCTGAGGGGGGGGGCCAATGAGCAGTTCTTC
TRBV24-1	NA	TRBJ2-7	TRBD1	CATSDRTGNEQYF	TGTGCCACCAGTGACAGGACAGGGAATGAGCAGTACTTC
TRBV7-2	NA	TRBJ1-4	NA	CASSKAGEKLFF	TGTGCCAGCAGCAAAGCGGGTGAAAAACTGTTTTTT
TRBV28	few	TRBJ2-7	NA	CASSFMGSWSRQYF	TGTGCCAGCAGTTTTATGGGTTCCTGGAGTAGGCAGTACTTC
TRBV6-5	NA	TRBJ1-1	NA	CASSRPPEAFF	TGTGCCAGCAGCCGTCCACCTGAAGCTTTCTTT
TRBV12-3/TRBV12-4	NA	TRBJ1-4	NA	CASREYSTNEKLFF	TGTGCCAGCAGGGAGTACTCAACTAATGAAAAACTGTTTTTT
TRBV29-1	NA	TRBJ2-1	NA	CSAGRSYNEQFF	TGCAGCGCGGGCCGGTCCTACAATGAGCAGTTCTTC
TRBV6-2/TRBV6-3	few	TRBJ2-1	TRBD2	CANNSTSGRKSSYNEQFF	TGTGCCAATAATTCGACTAGCGGGAGGAAAAGCTCCTACAATGAGCAGTTCTTC
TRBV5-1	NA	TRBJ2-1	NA	CASSGLGTDNEQFF	TGCGCCAGCAGTGGTCTAGGGACTGACAATGAGCAGTTCTTC
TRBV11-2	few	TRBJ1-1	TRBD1	CASSYGGQGASEAFF	TGTGCCAGCAGCTATGGGGGACAGGGGGCGAGTGAAGCTTTCTTT
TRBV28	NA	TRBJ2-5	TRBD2	CASSTGGAVRSTQYF	TGTGCCAGCAGTACGGGAGGGGCAGTGAGATCGACCCAGTACTTC
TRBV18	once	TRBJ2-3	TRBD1	CASSRGQGGVGTDTQYF	TGTGCCAGCTCACGAGGACAGGGCGGCGTTGGCACAGATACGCAGTATTTT
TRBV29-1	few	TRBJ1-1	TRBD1	CSVDPLGTEFEAFF	TGCAGCGTTGACCCACTTGGGACAGAGTTTGAAGCTTTCTTT
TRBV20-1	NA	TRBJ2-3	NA	CSANRDNTDTQYF	TGCAGTGCTAACCGGGACAACACAGATACGCAGTATTTT
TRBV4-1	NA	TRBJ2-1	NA	CASSHEKREQFF	TGCGCCAGCAGCCACGAGAAGCGTGAGCAGTTCTTC
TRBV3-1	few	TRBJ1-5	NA	CASSQVLGEHQPQHF	TGTGCCAGCAGCCAAGTACTAGGGGAGCATCAGCCCCAGCATTTT
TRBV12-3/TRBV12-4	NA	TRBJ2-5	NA	CASSLGVGVGSGQETQYF	TGTGCCAGCAGTTTAGGTGTCGGGGTGGGATCGGGTCAAGAGACCCAGTACTTC
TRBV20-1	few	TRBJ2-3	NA	CSAHGSTDTQYF	TGCAGTGCCCACGGAAGCACAGATACGCAGTATTTT
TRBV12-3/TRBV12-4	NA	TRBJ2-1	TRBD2	CASSREGPEQFF	TGTGCCAGCAGTCGGGAGGGGCCTGAGCAGTTCTTC
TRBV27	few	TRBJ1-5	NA	CASSNRGNQPQHF	TGTGCCAGCAGTAACAGGGGCAATCAGCCCCAGCATTTT
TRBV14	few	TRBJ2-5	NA	CASSQEIWRETQYF	TGTGCCAGCAGCCAAGAGATCTGGAGGGAGACCCAGTACTTC
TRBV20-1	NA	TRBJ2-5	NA	CSSEAGETQYF	TGCAGTTCAGAGGCAGGGGAGACCCAGTACTTC
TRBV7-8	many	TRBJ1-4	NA	CASSLDWGSNEKLFF	TGTGCCAGCAGCTTAGATTGGGGGAGTAATGAAAAACTGTTTTTT
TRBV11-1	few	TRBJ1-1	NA	CASSFQSTEAFF	TGTGCCAGCAGCTTCCAGAGCACTGAAGCTTTCTTT
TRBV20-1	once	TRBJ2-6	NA	CSARAGFRTGANVLTF	TGCAGTGCTAGAGCCGGGTTCCGGACGGGGGCCAACGTCCTGACTTTC
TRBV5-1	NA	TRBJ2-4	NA	CASSLDFVKNIQYF	TGCGCCAGCAGCTTGGACTTCGTCAAAAACATTCAGTACTTC
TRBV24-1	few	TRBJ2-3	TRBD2	CATRRGGDTQYF	TGTGCCACCAGACGGGGAGGGGATACGCAGTATTTT
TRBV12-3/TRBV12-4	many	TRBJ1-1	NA	CASLDTEAFF	TGTGCCAGCCTTGACACTGAAGCTTTCTTT